This T cell receptor beta chain is from a study of shared clonotypes between healthy human individuals. Generated by immunoSEQ multiplex PCR, the TCRdb table keeps only in-frame clones and is missing some. The sample yields 2 million to 2.5 million clones, about 95% seen once. CDR1 is LNHDA and CDR2 is SQIVND in the germline V gene (reference sequence). The J segment lost 9 bases and the V segment lost 4 bases, leaving 7 bases of the junction unmatched. CDR3 length equals 16 residues. Naive CD8 cells lacked CD45RO and underwent positive selection for CCR7, leaving out terminally differentiated effector memory CD45RA+ cells.

The chain links TRBV19 to TRBJ2-1; TRBD2 agrees at 15 bases. This clonotype was sampled from a man aged 18 to 30 in good health. What was sequenced was naive CD8+ T cells sorted from blood. CDR3 nucleotides: TGTGCCAGTAGTACTTGGACTAGCGGGGGGGTGGTTGAGCAGTTCTTC. This codes for CASSTWTSGGVVEQFF.